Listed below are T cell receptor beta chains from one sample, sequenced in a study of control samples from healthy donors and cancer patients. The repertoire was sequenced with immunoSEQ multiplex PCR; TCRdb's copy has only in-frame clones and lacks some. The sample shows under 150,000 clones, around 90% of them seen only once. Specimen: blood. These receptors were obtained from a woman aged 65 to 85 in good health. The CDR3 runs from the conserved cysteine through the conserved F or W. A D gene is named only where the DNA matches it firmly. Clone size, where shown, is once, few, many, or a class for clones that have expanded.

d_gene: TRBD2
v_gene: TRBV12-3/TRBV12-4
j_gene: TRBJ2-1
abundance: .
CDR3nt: TGTGCCAGCAGCTACAGCGGGGGTGAGCAGTTCTTC
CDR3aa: CASSYSGGEQFF

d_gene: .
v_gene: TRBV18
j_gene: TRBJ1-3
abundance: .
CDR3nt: TGTGCCAGCTCACCATCAGGCTCTGGAAACACCATATATTTT
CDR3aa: CASSPSGSGNTIYF

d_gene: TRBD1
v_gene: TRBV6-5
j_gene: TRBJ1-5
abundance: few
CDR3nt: TGTGCCAGCAGCCCAGGGGGGGGTCCGGGCCAGCCCCAGCATTTT
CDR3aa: CASSPGGGPGQPQHF

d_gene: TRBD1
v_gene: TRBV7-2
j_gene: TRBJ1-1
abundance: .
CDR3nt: TGTGCCAGCAGCTTAGGTTGGGCAGGGGGAAACACTGAAGCTTTCTTT
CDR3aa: CASSLGWAGGNTEAFF

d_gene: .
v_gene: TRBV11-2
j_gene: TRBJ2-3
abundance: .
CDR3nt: TGTGCCAGCAGCCCCATAGGGGGGGGGTTCACAGATACGCAGTATTTT
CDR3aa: CASSPIGGGFTDTQYF

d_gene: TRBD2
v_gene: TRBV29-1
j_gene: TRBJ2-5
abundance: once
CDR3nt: TGCAGCGTTGAAGGCTTGGCCAGCGGGGGGCCTCAAGAGACCCAGTACTTC
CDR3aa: CSVEGLASGGPQETQYF

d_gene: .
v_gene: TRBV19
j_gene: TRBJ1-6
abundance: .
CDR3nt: TGTGCCAGTGCGCCTGGCCATGGAAATTCACCCCTCCACTTT
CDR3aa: CASAPGHGNSPLHF

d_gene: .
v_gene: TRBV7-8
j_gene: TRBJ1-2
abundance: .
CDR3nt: TGTGCCAGCAGCTTAGCTGTGTCTGGCTACACCTTC
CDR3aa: CASSLAVSGYTF

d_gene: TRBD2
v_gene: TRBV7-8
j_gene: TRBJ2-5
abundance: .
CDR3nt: TGTGCCAGCAGCTTAGGCCTAGCGGCAGAGACCCAGTACTTC
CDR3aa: CASSLGLAAETQYF

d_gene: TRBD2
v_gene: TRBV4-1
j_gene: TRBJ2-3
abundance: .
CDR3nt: TGCGCCAGCAGCCAAGACGGAGAGTTGAGACTAGCGGGGGGGTCGAGGGATACGCAGTATTTT
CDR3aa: CASSQDGELRLAGGSRDTQYF

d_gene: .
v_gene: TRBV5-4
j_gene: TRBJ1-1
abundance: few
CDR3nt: TGTGCCAGCAGCTTAAGGGAATTTAACACTGAAGCTTTCTTT
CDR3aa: CASSLREFNTEAFF

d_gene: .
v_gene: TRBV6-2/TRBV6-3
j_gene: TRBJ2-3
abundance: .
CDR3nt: TGTGCCAGCAGTACCAACCCAGAAACGGACACCGAAGCAGATACGCAGTATTTT
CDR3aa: CASSTNPETDTEADTQYF

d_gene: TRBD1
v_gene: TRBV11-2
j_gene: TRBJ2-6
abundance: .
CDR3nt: TGTGCCAGCAGCCCCGGACAGGGGGTCTCTGGGGCCAACGTCCTGACTTTC
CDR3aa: CASSPGQGVSGANVLTF

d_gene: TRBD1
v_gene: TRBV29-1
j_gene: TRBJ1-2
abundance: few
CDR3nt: TGCAGCGCCGATTACACCGGGACAGGGGTCGGCTACACCTTC
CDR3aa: CSADYTGTGVGYTF

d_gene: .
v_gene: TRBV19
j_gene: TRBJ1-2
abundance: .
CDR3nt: TGTGCCAGTAGGGTGTCAGAAAGGGGTGGCTACACCTTC
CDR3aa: CASRVSERGGYTF

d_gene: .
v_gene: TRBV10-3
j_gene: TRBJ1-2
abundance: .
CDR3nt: TGTGCCATCAGTGAGTCCGTGGCTAACTATGGCTACACCTTC
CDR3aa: CAISESVANYGYTF

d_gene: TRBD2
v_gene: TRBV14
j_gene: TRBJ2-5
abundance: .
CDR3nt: TGTGCCAGCAGTCCGCTAGCGGGGACCGGGGAGACCCAGTACTTC
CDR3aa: CASSPLAGTGETQYF

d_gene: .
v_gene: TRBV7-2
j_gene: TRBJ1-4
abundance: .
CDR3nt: TGTGCCAGCACTCCCGGTGCAACTAATGAAAAACTGTTTTTT
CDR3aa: CASTPGATNEKLFF

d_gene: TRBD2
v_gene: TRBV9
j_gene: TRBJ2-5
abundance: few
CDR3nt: TGTGCCAGCAGCGGTACCGGGACTAGAGAGACCCAGTACTTC
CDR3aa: CASSGTGTRETQYF

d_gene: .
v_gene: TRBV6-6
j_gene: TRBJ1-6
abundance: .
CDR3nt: TGTGCCAGCAGTAAATCTGGGTCACCCCTCCACTTT
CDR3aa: CASSKSGSPLHF

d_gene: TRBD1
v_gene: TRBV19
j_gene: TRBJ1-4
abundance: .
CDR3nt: TGTGCCAGTAGTATACAGGGACAGGGGCGCGAAAAACTGTTTTTT
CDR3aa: CASSIQGQGREKLFF

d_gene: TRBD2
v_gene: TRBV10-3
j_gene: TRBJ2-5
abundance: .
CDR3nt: TGTGCCATCAGTGAGTCGGGGACTAGCGGGGCCCAAATCAGGTACTTC
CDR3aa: CAISESGTSGAQIRYF

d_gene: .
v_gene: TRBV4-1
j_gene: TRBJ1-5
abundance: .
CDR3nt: TGCGCCAGCAGCCAAGAGGACAGCAGTGGTCGGCCCCAGCATTTT
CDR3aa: CASSQEDSSGRPQHF

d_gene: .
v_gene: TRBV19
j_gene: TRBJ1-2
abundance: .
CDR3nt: TGTGCCAGTAGCGACGGACCCTATGGCTACACCTTC
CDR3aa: CASSDGPYGYTF

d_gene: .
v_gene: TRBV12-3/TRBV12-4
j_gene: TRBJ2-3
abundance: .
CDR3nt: TGTGCCAGCACCGTAACTTACACAGATACGCAGTATTTT
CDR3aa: CASTVTYTDTQYF

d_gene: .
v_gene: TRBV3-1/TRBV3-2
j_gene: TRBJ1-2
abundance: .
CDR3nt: TGTGCCAGCAGCCTAGAACCGTACTATGGCTACACCTTC
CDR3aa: CASSLEPYYGYTF

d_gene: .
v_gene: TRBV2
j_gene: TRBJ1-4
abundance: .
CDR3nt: TGTGCCAGCAGTGAACAACAGGGAAACAATGAAAAACTGTTTTTT
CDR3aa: CASSEQQGNNEKLFF

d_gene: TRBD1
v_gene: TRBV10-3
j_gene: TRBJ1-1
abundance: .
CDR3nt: TGTGCCATCAGTGAGTCGACTTTTCAGGGGGTCACTGAAGCTTTCTTT
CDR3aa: CAISESTFQGVTEAFF

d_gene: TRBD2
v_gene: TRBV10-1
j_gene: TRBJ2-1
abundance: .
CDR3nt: TGCGCCAGCAGTGAGTCTAGCGGGGGGGAGCAGTTCTTC
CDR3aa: CASSESSGGEQFF

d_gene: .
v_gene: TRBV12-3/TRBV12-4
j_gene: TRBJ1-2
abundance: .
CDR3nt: TGTGCCAGCCTCCTATCCGCAGGGGCTGGCTACACCTTC
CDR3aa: CASLLSAGAGYTF

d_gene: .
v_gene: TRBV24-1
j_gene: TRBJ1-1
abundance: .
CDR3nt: TGTGCCACCAGTGAAGGGGCGGGGGAGCGGACTGAAGCTTTCTTT
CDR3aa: CATSEGAGERTEAFF

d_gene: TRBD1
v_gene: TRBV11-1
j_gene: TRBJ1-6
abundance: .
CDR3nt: TGTGCCAGCAGCTTACAGGGGGCCAGTTCACCCCTCCACTTT
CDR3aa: CASSLQGASSPLHF

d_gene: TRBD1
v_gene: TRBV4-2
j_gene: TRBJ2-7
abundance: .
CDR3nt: TGTGCCAGCAGCCGATTGGGACAGGGGGAATACGAGCAGTACTTC
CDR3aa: CASSRLGQGEYEQYF

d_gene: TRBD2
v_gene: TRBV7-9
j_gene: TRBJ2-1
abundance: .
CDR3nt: TGTGCCAGCAGCCGGAGGCACCGGGACTACATATACAATGAGCAGTTCTTC
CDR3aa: CASSRRHRDYIYNEQFF

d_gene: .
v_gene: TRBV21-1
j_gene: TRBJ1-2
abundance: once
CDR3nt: TGTGCCAGCAGCAAATGCGGGAGGGGGGACAACTATGGCTACACCTTC
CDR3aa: CASSKCGRGDNYGYTF

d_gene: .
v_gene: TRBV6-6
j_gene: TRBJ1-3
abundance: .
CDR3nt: TGTGCCAGCAGCATGACAGCCAGTTTCGACACCATATATTTT
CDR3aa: CASSMTASFDTIYF

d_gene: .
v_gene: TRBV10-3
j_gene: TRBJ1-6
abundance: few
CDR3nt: TGTGCCATAAGCAACCAGAATTCACCCCTCCACTTT
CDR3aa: CAISNQNSPLHF

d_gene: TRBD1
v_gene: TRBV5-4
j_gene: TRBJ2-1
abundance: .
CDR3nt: TGTGCCAGCAGCTTGGTTCCGACAGGGGGTCTGGATGAGCAGTTCTTC
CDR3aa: CASSLVPTGGLDEQFF

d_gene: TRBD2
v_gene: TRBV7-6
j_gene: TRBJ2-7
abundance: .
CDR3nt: TGTGCCAGCAGCTTGTTCACTAGCGTTACTTACGAGCAGTACTTC
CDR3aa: CASSLFTSVTYEQYF

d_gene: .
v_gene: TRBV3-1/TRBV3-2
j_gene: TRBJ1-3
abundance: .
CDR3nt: TGTGCCAGCAGTCTTCAGTCTGGAAACACCATATATTTT
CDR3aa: CASSLQSGNTIYF

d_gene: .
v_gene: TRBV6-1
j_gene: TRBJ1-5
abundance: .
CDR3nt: TGTGCCAGCAGTGAAGGAGGCGGTTATACCTATCAGCCCCAGCATTTT
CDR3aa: CASSEGGGYTYQPQHF

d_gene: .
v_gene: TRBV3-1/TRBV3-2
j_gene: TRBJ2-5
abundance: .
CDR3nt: TGTGCCAGCAGCCAAGAGACTGGATACGACGAGACCCAGTACTTC
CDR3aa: CASSQETGYDETQYF

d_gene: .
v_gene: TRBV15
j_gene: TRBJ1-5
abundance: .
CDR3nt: TGTGCCACCAGCAGACATGGGGGGCCAGGTCAGCCCCAGCATTTT
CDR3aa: CATSRHGGPGQPQHF

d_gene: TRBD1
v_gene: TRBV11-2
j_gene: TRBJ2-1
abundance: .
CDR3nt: TGTGCCAGCAGCTTAGATCTGCAGGGGGTGAATGAGCAGTTCTTC
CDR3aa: CASSLDLQGVNEQFF

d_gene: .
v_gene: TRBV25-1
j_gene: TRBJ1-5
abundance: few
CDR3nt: TGTGCCAGCAGTGAATATGGGGTTGGGCAGCCCCAGCATTTT
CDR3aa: CASSEYGVGQPQHF

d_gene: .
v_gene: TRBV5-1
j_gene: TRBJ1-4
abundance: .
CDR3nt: TGCGCCAGCATGGTGGGCACGACTAATGAAAAACTGTTTTTT
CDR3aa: CASMVGTTNEKLFF

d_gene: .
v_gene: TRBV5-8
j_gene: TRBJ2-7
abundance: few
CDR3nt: TGTGCCAGCAGCTTGGCCCACAGCGACAACCCATCCTACGAGCAGTACTTC
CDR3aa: CASSLAHSDNPSYEQYF

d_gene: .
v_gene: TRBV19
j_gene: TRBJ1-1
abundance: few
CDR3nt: TGTGCCAGCCAAGCGTCGGGAGCGATGAACACTGAAGCTTTCTTT
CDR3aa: CASQASGAMNTEAFF

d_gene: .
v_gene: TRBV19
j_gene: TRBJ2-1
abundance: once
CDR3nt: TGTGCCACCCTTGGGTGGGGGCCGAGTGTTTATGAGCAGTTCTTC
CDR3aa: CATLGWGPSVYEQFF

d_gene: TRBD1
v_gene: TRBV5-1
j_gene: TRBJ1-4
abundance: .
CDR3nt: TGCGCCAGCACCTCCGGGACAGGTCGCGAAAAACTGTTTTTT
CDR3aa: CASTSGTGREKLFF

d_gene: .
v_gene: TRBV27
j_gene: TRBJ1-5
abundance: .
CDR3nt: TGTGCCAGCAGTTTAGGGGAGGGCCGGGGCAATCAGCCCCAGCATTTT
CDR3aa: CASSLGEGRGNQPQHF

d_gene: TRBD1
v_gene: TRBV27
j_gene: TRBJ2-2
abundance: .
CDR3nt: TGTGCCAGCAGTTACCGGGTGACAGGGATCGCCGGGGAGCTGTTTTTT
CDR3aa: CASSYRVTGIAGELFF

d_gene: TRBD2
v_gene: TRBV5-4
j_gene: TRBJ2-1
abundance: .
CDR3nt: TGTGCCAGCGGCCCCGGGACTAACGGAAGACACAATGAGCAGTTCTTC
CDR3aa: CASGPGTNGRHNEQFF